This T cell receptor (beta chain) was sequenced in a study of blood T cell repertoires in COVID-19. Study as a whole: Some COVID-19 samples were acute and others convalescent; all came from the United States, Italy and Spain. Sources were T cells, B-cell-depleted T cells, or PBMCs; the material itself was cDNA or gDNA.

The CDR3 is made up of 15 amino acids. The germline V gene encodes CDR1 SGHRS and CDR2 YFSETQ. Trimming took off 4 bases at V and 0 bases at J, with 11 bases between the two ends. The authors' processing: Estimation of nucleated cell counts relied on the amplification of reference gene primers. Repertoires were generated with immunoSEQ multiplex PCR, while TCRdb's copy carries only in-frame clones and drops some. V and J calls and clone size are copied from that table; D and trimming were computed from the DNA. The sample has more than 100,000 clones; 85% are singletons. The sample was peripheral blood. V usage is TRBV5-1 and J usage is TRBJ1-5; D unresolved. The TCR originated in a man older than 75 with acute or convalescent COVID-19. As DNA, the CDR3 is TGCGCCAGCAGCCCAGAGGGAGCTAGCAATCAGCCCCAGCATTTT. Protein sequence: CASSPEGASNQPQHF.